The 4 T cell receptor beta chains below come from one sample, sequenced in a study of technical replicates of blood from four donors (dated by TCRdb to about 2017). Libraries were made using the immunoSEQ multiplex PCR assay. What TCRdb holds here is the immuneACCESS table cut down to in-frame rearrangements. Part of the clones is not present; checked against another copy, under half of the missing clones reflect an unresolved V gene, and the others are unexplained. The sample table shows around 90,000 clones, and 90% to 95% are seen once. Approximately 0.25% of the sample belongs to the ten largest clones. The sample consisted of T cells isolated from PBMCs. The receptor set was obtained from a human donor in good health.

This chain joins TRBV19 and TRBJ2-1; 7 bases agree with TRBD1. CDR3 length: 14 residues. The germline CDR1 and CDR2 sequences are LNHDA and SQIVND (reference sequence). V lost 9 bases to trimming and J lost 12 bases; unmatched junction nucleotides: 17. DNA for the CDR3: TGTGCCAGCAGACTGTCCCGGGACAGCGTTCGGCAGTTCTTC. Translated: CASRLSRDSVRQFF.

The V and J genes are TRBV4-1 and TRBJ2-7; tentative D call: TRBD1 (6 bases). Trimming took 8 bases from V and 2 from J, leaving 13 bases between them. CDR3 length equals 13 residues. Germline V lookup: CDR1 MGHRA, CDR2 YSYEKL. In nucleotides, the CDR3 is TGCGCCAGCGGACAGACGGAGACCTACGAGCAGTACTTC. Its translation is CASGQTETYEQYF.

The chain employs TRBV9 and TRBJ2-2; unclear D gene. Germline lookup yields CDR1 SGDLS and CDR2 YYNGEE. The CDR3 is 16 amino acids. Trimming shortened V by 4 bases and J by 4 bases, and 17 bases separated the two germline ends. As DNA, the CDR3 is TGTGCCAGCAGCCCAATTGATGCCCGGGTCACCGGGGAGCTGTTTTTT. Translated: CASSPIDARVTGELFF.

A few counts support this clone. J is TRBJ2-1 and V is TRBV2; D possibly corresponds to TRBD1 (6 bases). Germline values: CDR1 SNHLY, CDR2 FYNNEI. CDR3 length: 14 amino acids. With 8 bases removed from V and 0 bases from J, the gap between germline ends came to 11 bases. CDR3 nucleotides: TGTGCCAGCGCCGGGACATCCTCCTACAATGAGCAGTTCTTC. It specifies CASAGTSSYNEQFF.